The sequence of this T cell receptor (beta chain) was determined in a study of cytomegalovirus exposure and HLA in healthy donors. Study-wide points: Links to common viral pathogens appeared, in a later analysis, for several of the most significant clusters.

With 60 Vbeta and 13 Jbeta primers, the PCR was carried out. Profiled with immunoSEQ multiplex PCR; TCRdb holds only in-frame clones, not every one. The sample contains roughly 160,000 clones, roughly 78% of which appear only once. In germline, CDR1 is ENHRY, CDR2 SYGVKD. V lost 6 bases, J lost 5 bases, and 17 bases lay in between. This CDR3 is built from 15 residues. A remark on this clone: The target antigen is unknown.

The receptor was derived from a man aged 35 to 55 in good health and CMV-seronegative. The chain recombines TRBV10-3 with TRBJ2-1, with D perhaps matching TRBD1 (8 bases). Specimen: PBMCs. The CDR3 loop is CAISSGQGGDNEQFF. The CDR3 DNA follows: TGTGCCATCAGCAGCGGACAGGGAGGGGACAATGAGCAGTTCTTC.